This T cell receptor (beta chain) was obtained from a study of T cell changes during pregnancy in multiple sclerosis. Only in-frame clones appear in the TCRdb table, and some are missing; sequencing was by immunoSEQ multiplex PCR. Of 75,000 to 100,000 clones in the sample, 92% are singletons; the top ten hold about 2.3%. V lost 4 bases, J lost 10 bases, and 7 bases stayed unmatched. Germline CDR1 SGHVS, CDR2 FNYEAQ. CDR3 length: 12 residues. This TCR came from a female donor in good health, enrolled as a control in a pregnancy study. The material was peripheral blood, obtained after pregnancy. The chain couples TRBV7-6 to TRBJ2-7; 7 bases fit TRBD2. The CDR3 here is CASSWDYFEQYF. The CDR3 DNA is TGTGCCAGCAGCTGGGACTATTTCGAACAGTACTTC.